The 19 T cell receptor beta chains in this list originate from one sample, sequenced in a study of OX40 agonist ivuxolimab in advanced cancers. Libraries were prepared by immunoSEQ multiplex PCR; TCRdb keeps only in-frame clonotypes and omits some of them. Here the sample spans some 26,000 clones, roughly 77% being singletons. The sequenced sample was CD4+ or CD8+ T cells sorted from blood, obtained in a trial of the OX40 agonist ivuxolimab. Every receptor here comes from an adult with an advanced solid tumor such as melanoma, head and neck, liver or kidney cancer.

The J gene is TRBJ1-1, the V gene TRBV6-5; D ambiguous. Trimming left V 0 bases short and J 0 bases short, with 5 bases between. The germline V gene has CDR1 MNHEY and CDR2 SVGAGI. This CDR3 region has 14 residues. The CDR3, as DNA: TGTGCCAGCAGTTACTCATCTATGAACACTGAAGCTTTCTTT. Its translation: CASSYSSMNTEAFF.

This chain links TRBV7-8 with TRBJ2-7, with TRBD2 identical over 9 bases. Trimming took 1 base from V and 2 from J; bases not matched to a gene: 9. Germline lookup yields CDR1 SGHVS and CDR2 FQNEAQ. The CDR3 is 17 amino acids. CDR3 residues: CASSLGAAAGGPYEQYF. In DNA, the CDR3 is TGTGCCAGCAGCTTAGGGGCGGCGGCGGGGGGGCCCTACGAGCAGTACTTC.

The chain has TRBV9 and TRBJ2-5; D unresolved. Germline CDR1 is SGDLS and CDR2 is YYNGEE. Trimming took off 2 bases at V and 5 bases at J, with 10 bases between the two ends. The length of the CDR3 is 13 residues. For the CDR3, the DNA is TGTGCCAGCAGCGTTAGCCCTGGGGAGACCCAGTACTTC. Its translation: CASSVSPGETQYF.

CDR3 protein: CASIPLWGTEAFF. The DNA for the CDR3 is TGTGCCAGTATACCCCTATGGGGCACTGAAGCTTTCTTT. The chain links TRBV19 to TRBJ1-1; D uncertain. The V end was cut by 7 bases, the J end by 4 bases, with 13 bases between. Germline loops: CDR1 LNHDA, CDR2 SQIVND (reference sequence). The CDR3 loop spans 13 amino acids.

The V and J genes are TRBV6-5 and TRBJ2-1; D is ambiguous. This CDR3 comprises 12 residues. In germline, CDR1 is MNHEY, CDR2 SVGAGI. V shed 10 bases and J shed 5 bases, with 12 bases lying between them. CDR3 in amino acids: CATPYGHNEQFF. The CDR3 DNA sequence: TGTGCCACCCCCTACGGGCACAATGAGCAGTTCTTC.

CDR3: CASSYPGTNYGYTF. DNA for the CDR3: TGTGCCAGCAGTTACCCCGGGACCAACTATGGCTACACCTTC. The chain is built from TRBV6-5 and TRBJ1-2; tentatively, D is TRBD1 (5 bases). In germline, CDR1 is MNHEY, CDR2 SVGAGI. V was clipped by 2 bases and J by 2 bases, with 9 bases between them. The CDR3 runs 14 residues.

This chain uses TRBV5-1 with TRBJ2-1; D tentatively reads TRBD1 or TRBD2 (5 bases each). The CDR3 totals 15 residues. Germline V gives CDR1 SGHRS, CDR2 YFSETQ. V lost 4 bases and J lost 1, with 12 bases in between. The CDR3 loop reads CASSRDEGSYNEQFF. The CDR3 DNA sequence: TGCGCCAGCAGCCGTGACGAGGGGTCCTACAATGAGCAGTTCTTC.

This clone was counted a single time. The genes are TRBV9 and TRBJ2-1, with a weak D call TRBD2 (5 bases). The CDR3 sequence is 18 residues long. Germline V gene lookup returns CDR1 SGDLS and CDR2 YYNGEE. The V and J ends lost 3 bases and 4 bases respectively, with 23 bases between them. DNA for the CDR3: TGTGCCAGCAGCGGGAGTAACCGAATAGGACTGGATTACAATGAGCAGTTCTTC. Residues: CASSGSNRIGLDYNEQFF.

The genes are TRBV14 and TRBJ2-2; D is ambiguous. This CDR3 has 17 residues. The germline gives CDR1 SGHDN, CDR2 FVKESK. V dropped 1 base and J dropped 9 bases, with 21 bases sitting between them. The CDR3 reads CASSQGSGFDGRRELFF. For the CDR3, the DNA is TGTGCCAGCAGCCAAGGTAGTGGTTTTGACGGCCGCCGGGAGCTGTTTTTT.

This clone was found once. This chain links TRBV9 with TRBJ1-4; no firm D call. Trimming removed 0 bases at V and 8 bases at J, with 2 bases between. The V gene's germline CDR1 is SGDLS and CDR2 YYNGEE. The CDR3 is 11 amino acids. The CDR3 loop is CASSVGEKLFF. For the CDR3, the DNA is TGTGCCAGCAGCGTAGGAGAAAAACTGTTTTTT.

This clone was observed a few times. This rearrangement joins TRBV9 to TRBJ2-1; D unresolved. CDR3 length: 12 amino acids. Trimming left V 3 bases short and J 8 bases short, with 9 bases between. Germline V CDR1 and CDR2: SGDLS, YYNGEE. The CDR3: CASSATPDEQFF. CDR3 nucleotide sequence: TGTGCCAGCAGCGCCACCCCGGATGAGCAGTTCTTC.

This clone was picked up a small number of times. V usage is TRBV7-9 and J usage is TRBJ1-2; weak D call: TRBD1 (6 bases). The CDR3 is 16 residues long. Trimming left V 5 bases short and J 8 bases short, with 24 bases between. CDR1 SEHNR and CDR2 FQNEAQ come from the germline V gene (reference sequence). The CDR3 here is CASSPEGHRAHWGYTF. In DNA, the CDR3 is TGTGCCAGCAGCCCCGAGGGTCACAGGGCCCATTGGGGCTACACCTTC.

The chain is built from TRBV9 and TRBJ1-2, with 8 bases lining up with TRBD1. V was pared by 0 bases and J by 4 bases, with 5 bases of the junction left unmatched. The CDR3 contains 15 residues. Germline-derived CDR1 and CDR2 are SGDLS and YYNGEE. The CDR3: CASSVGSGGLYGYTF. DNA of the CDR3: TGTGCCAGCAGCGTAGGGTCAGGGGGCCTCTATGGCTACACCTTC.

The chain couples TRBV7-8 to TRBJ2-7; 7 bases agree with TRBD2. After removal of 1 base from V and 6 bases from J, the junction contained 6 bases not matched to a gene. The CDR3 sequence is 14 residues long. Germline-derived CDR1 and CDR2 are SGHVS and FQNEAQ. The DNA for the CDR3 is TGTGCCAGCAGCTTAGTTACTAGCGCGGGCGAGCAGTACTTC. Translated: CASSLVTSAGEQYF.

V and J are TRBV11-2 and TRBJ1-1; D call uncertain. The CDR3 extends over 13 amino acids. Germline CDR1 and CDR2: SGHAT and FQNNGV. V gave up 1 base and J gave up 0 bases, with 3 bases separating them. The DNA for the CDR3 is TGTGCCAGCAGCTTAGTCATGAACACTGAAGCTTTCTTT. Protein sequence: CASSLVMNTEAFF.

The chain uses TRBV9 and TRBJ2-7, with TRBD1 matching over 9 bases. The CDR3 spans 15 residues. Germline V gene sequence: CDR1 SGDLS, CDR2 YYNGEE. The V segment lost 4 bases and the J segment 0 bases; nucleotides outside the gene matches: 5. The CDR3 DNA follows: TGTGCCAGCAGCTCGGACAGGGGTAGCTCCTACGAGCAGTACTTC. Encoded protein: CASSSDRGSSYEQYF.

The chain employs TRBV29-1 and TRBJ2-7, with 8 bases fitting TRBD1. The CDR3 has 13 amino acids. J lost 4 bases, V lost 2 bases, and 4 bases had no gene match. The germline gives CDR1 SQVTM, CDR2 ANQGSEA. CDR3 sequence reads: CSVEFDRGYEQYF. The CDR3 DNA follows: TGCAGCGTTGAATTCGACAGGGGTTACGAGCAGTACTTC.

This clone appeared once. This chain uses TRBV28 with TRBJ2-7, with D possibly being TRBD2 (7 bases). CDR3 length: 15 residues. Per the germline V gene, CDR1 is MDHEN and CDR2 is SYDVKM. V shed 3 bases and J shed 2 bases, with 14 bases lying between them. The CDR3 reads CASSFGPGGPYEQYF. The CDR3 region has the DNA TGTGCCAGCAGTTTCGGGCCCGGGGGGCCCTACGAGCAGTACTTC. The whole variable domain, filled in from reference TRBV28 and TRBJ2-7, reads DVKVTQSSRYLVKRTGEKVFLECVQDMDHENMFWYRQDPGLGLRLIYFSYDVKMKEKGDIPEGYSVSREKKERFSLILESASTNQTSMYLCASSFGPGGPYEQYFGPGTRLTVT.

This rearrangement joins TRBV6-6 to TRBJ2-3; D is possibly TRBD1 or TRBD2 (5 bases each). This CDR3 is 15 amino acids long. The V end lost 7 bases, the J end lost 0 bases, and 14 bases lay between the germline ends. The germline V gene encodes CDR1 MNHNY and CDR2 SVGAGI (reference sequence). CDR3 in DNA: TGTGCCAGCACCCAAGAGGGGTTAAGCACAGATACGCAGTATTTT. Translating it yields CASTQEGLSTDTQYF.